This TCR beta chain was recovered during a study of blood T cell repertoires in COVID-19. For the study at large: Specimens from acute and convalescent COVID-19 originated in the United States, Italy and Spain. PBMCs, B-cell-depleted T cells, or T cells provided the cDNA or gDNA that made up the material.

Authors' analysis steps: Estimated nucleated cell counts came from reference gene primer amplification. Generated by immunoSEQ multiplex PCR, the TCRdb table keeps only in-frame clones and is missing some. V, J and clone size reflect that table, while D and trimming were determined from the DNA. The sample holds about 200,000 clones, 86% seen once. Germline V gene data show CDR1 as MNHEY and CDR2 as SMNVEV (reference sequence). V was trimmed by 2 bases and J by 3 bases, leaving 11 bases between them. This CDR3 is 14 amino acids long. Individuals aged about 18 to 90 years were recruited from about two dozen US areas.

This clonotype was sampled from a man aged 40-50 years with acute COVID-19. Input material: PBMCs or T cells enriched from blood (not recorded which). The gene calls are TRBV27 and TRBJ2-7; possibly TRBD1 for D (6 bases). The CDR3 protein is CASSLQGPLYEQYF. As DNA, the CDR3 is TGTGCCAGCAGTTTACAGGGGCCCCTCTACGAGCAGTACTTC.